The 29 T cell receptor beta chains listed next were all sequenced from one sample in a study of blood T cell repertoires in COVID-19. Sequencing used immunoSEQ multiplex PCR; TCRdb keeps in-frame clones, though not all of them. The data show some 240,000 clones, with about 78% seen just once and roughly 6.7% held by the top ten. Sequences were obtained from peripheral blood. These receptor sequences come from a woman aged 65 to 85 with acute or convalescent COVID-19.

The rearrangement joins TRBV3-1 (or the pseudogene TRBV3-2) to TRBJ2-3; D not certain. CDR1 is LGHDT and CDR2 is YNNKEL in the germline V gene (reference sequence). The V end was cut by 0 bases, the J end by 6 bases, with 4 bases between. CDR3 length: 12 residues. CDR3 nucleotide sequence: TGTGCCAGCAGCCAAGACGCGGATACGCAGTATTTT. Translating gives CASSQDADTQYF.

This chain links TRBV24-1 with TRBJ2-3, with TRBD1 matching over 7 bases. Per the germline V gene, CDR1 is KGHDR and CDR2 is SFDVKD. The CDR3 is made up of 17 amino acids. After removal of 2 bases from V and 1 base from J, the junction contained 8 bases not matched to a gene. The CDR3 reads CATSDWQGVRGTDTQYF. CDR3 DNA: TGTGCCACCAGTGATTGGCAGGGGGTAAGGGGCACAGATACGCAGTATTTT.

The chain uses TRBV27 and TRBJ2-6, with D possibly being TRBD1 (6 bases). V lost 5 bases and J lost 0, with 14 bases in between. CDR3 length: 17 amino acids. Per germline, CDR1 MNHEY and CDR2 SMNVEV (reference sequence). CDR3 region: CASSAPGHPSGANVLTF. The DNA of the CDR3 is TGTGCCAGCAGTGCACCGGGACACCCCTCTGGGGCCAACGTCCTGACTTTC.

The chain couples TRBV7-9 to TRBJ2-5; 10 bases map to TRBD1. Germline CDR1 is SEHNR and CDR2 is FQNEAQ (reference sequence). The CDR3 is made up of 16 amino acids. V shed 3 bases, J shed 4 bases, and the junction held 8 bases outside the gene matches. The CDR3 loop is CASSLRGQGIGETQYF. DNA for the CDR3: TGTGCCAGCAGCTTGCGGGGACAGGGGATCGGAGAGACCCAGTACTTC.

This chain uses TRBV19 with TRBJ2-1; D gene uncertain. Germline loops: CDR1 LNHDA, CDR2 SQIVND (reference sequence). The length of the CDR3 is 13 residues. V shed 2 bases and J shed 8 bases, with 10 bases lying between them. CDR3 region: CASSIQIRDEQFF. In DNA form, the CDR3 reads TGTGCCAGTAGTATACAGATTCGGGATGAGCAGTTCTTC.

About this clone itself: Distinct nucleotide sequences in the sample also encode this CDR3. The chain links TRBV10-3 to TRBJ1-2; maybe TRBD1 (6 bases). Germline V CDR1 and CDR2: ENHRY, SYGVKD. CDR3 size: 16 residues. Trimming stripped 2 bases from V and 7 bases from J, with 20 bases between. The CDR3 sequence: CAISETAPGQGSGYTF. CDR3 nucleotides: TGTGCCATCAGTGAGACCGCTCCGGGACAAGGTAGTGGCTACACCTTC.

J is TRBJ2-1 and V is TRBV9; D is unclear. The V end lost 0 bases, the J end lost 4 bases, and 8 bases lay between the germline ends. This CDR3 contains 14 residues. Germline lookup yields CDR1 SGDLS and CDR2 YYNGEE. The CDR3 DNA is TGTGCCAGCAGCGTAGCTACTGCTTACAATGAGCAGTTCTTC. Protein sequence: CASSVATAYNEQFF.

This clone was seen a few times. The gene calls are TRBV10-3 and TRBJ1-1; D uncertain. Germline V gives CDR1 ENHRY, CDR2 SYGVKD. This CDR3 has 13 amino acids. Trimming stripped 3 bases from V and 1 base from J, with 6 bases between. Here the CDR3 reads CAISDRPNTEAFF. In DNA, the CDR3 is TGTGCCATCAGTGACAGGCCGAACACTGAAGCTTTCTTT.

The chain has TRBV5-1 and TRBJ1-1, with 9 nucleotides matching TRBD1. The V gene's germline CDR1 is SGHRS and CDR2 YFSETQ. With V trimmed by 2 bases and J by 6 bases, 2 bases remained unmatched. CDR3 length: 13 residues. CDR3 sequence reads: CASSFRDRAEAFF. For the CDR3, the DNA is TGCGCCAGCAGCTTCCGGGACAGGGCTGAAGCTTTCTTT. Full variable domain (missing parts from reference TRBV5-1 and TRBJ1-1): KAGVTQTPRYLIKTRGQQVTLSCSPISGHRSVSWYQQTPGQGLQFLFEYFSETQRNKGNFPGRFSGRQFSNSRSEMNVSTLELGDSALYLCASSFRDRAEAFFGQGTRLTVV.

This rearrangement joins TRBV5-6 to TRBJ1-5, with 8 bases that match TRBD1. Germline V gene data show CDR1 as SGHDT and CDR2 as YYEEEE. The CDR3 contains 13 residues. With 1 base clipped from V and 6 bases from J, the junction kept 0 bases outside the gene matches. CDR3 region: CASSLTGGQPQHF. The CDR3, as DNA: TGTGCCAGCAGCTTGACAGGGGGTCAGCCCCAGCATTTT.

The genes are TRBV14 and TRBJ2-5; TRBD1 matches at 9 bases. J lost 5 bases, V lost 4 bases, and 2 bases had no gene match. This CDR3 has 13 amino acids. Germline CDR1 reads SGHDN; CDR2 reads FVKESK. In DNA, the CDR3 is TGTGCCAGCAGCCGAGGACAGGGGGAGACCCAGTACTTC. As protein: CASSRGQGETQYF.

J is TRBJ1-6 and V is TRBV18, with D possibly being TRBD1 (6 bases). The germline V gene encodes CDR1 KGHSH and CDR2 LQKENI. V gave up 4 bases and J gave up 2 bases, with 12 bases separating them. The length of the CDR3 is 16 residues. CDR3 in DNA: TGTGCCAGCTCACGCCTCCAGGGGACCTATAATTCACCCCTCCACTTT. Translating gives CASSRLQGTYNSPLHF.

This clone was seen ten or more times. The V and J genes are TRBV5-6 and TRBJ1-5; weak D call: TRBD1 (5 bases). The CDR3 is 14 amino acids. Trimming left V 4 bases short and J 3 bases short, with 11 bases between. CDR1 and CDR2 from the germline V gene are SGHDT and YYEEEE. The CDR3 region has the DNA TGTGCCAGCAGCCTAAGGGGTTACAATCAGCCCCAGCATTTT. Translated: CASSLRGYNQPQHF.

The genes are TRBV5-1 and TRBJ2-3, with TRBD1 as a possible D gene (6 bases). The CDR3 has 14 residues. Trimming cost V 0 bases and J 1 base, with 6 bases left between them. The V gene's germline CDR1 is SGHRS and CDR2 YFSETQ. As DNA, the CDR3 is TGCGCCAGCAGCTTGGGGGGGCGCACAGATACGCAGTATTTT. Its protein product is CASSLGGRTDTQYF.

The chain recombines TRBV5-6 with TRBJ2-1; 7 bases fit TRBD1. The CDR3 extends over 15 amino acids. Germline V gene sequence: CDR1 SGHDT, CDR2 YYEEEE. The V segment lost 2 bases and the J segment 4 bases; nucleotides outside the gene matches: 6. CDR3 residues: CASSFYRGVYNEQFF. CDR3 DNA: TGTGCCAGCAGCTTTTACAGGGGAGTGTACAATGAGCAGTTCTTC.

This clone was seen once. DNA of the CDR3: TGTGCCAGCTCACGGGGGACTAGCGGGGGGACCATCCAAGAGACCCAGTACTTC. Amino acid sequence: CASSRGTSGGTIQETQYF. The V call is TRBV18, the J call TRBJ2-5, with TRBD2 matching over 15 bases. The V and J ends lost 4 bases and 1 base, in that order; junction bases with no gene match: 7. CDR1 and CDR2 (germline): KGHSH, LQKENI. The CDR3 is 18 amino acids.

This clone was seen a single time. The chain couples TRBV6-6 to TRBJ1-3, with 7 bases identical to TRBD1. The germline V gene encodes CDR1 MNHNY and CDR2 SVGAGI (reference sequence). The CDR3 totals 16 residues. Trimming cost V 2 bases and J 2 bases; bases outside gene matches: 6. CDR3 loop: CASSYTIQGTGNTIYF. The CDR3 region has the DNA TGTGCCAGCAGTTACACAATACAGGGGACTGGAAACACCATATATTTT.

This chain joins TRBV7-2 and TRBJ2-3, with a weak D call TRBD2 (5 bases). The germline V gene has CDR1 SGHTA and CDR2 FQGNSA. The CDR3 has 16 residues. V gave up 1 base and J gave up 0 bases, with 11 bases separating them. The CDR3 DNA sequence: TGTGCCAGCAGCTTAGGGACTTCCCCTAGCACAGATACGCAGTATTTT. Protein sequence: CASSLGTSPSTDTQYF. Full variable domain (outside the CDR3, taken from reference TRBV7-2 and TRBJ2-3): GAGVSQSPSNKVTEKGKDVELRCDPISGHTALYWYRQSLGQGLEFLIYFQGNSAPDKSGLPSDRFSAERTGGSVSTLTIQRTQQEDSAVYLCASSLGTSPSTDTQYFGPGTRLTVL.

This clone has only a few counts. This chain joins TRBV6-5 and TRBJ2-3, with TRBD2 matching 10 bases. Germline V lookup: CDR1 MNHEY, CDR2 SVGAGI. After removal of 6 bases from V and 2 bases from J, the junction contained 5 bases not matched to a gene. CDR3 length: 15 amino acids. As DNA, the CDR3 is TGTGCCAGCAGAATAGCGGGGGGTACCACAGATACGCAGTATTTT. It yields the protein CASRIAGGTTDTQYF.

This rearrangement joins TRBV6-5 to TRBJ2-7, with D unclear. The CDR3 consists of 13 residues. Germline-derived CDR1 and CDR2 are MNHEY and SVGAGI. Trimming cost V 6 bases and J 2 bases, with 11 bases left between them. The CDR3 DNA sequence: TGTGCCAGCAGGCCGAGGTGGGCCTACGAGCAGTACTTC. Its translation: CASRPRWAYEQYF.

CDR3 coding DNA: TGTGCCAGCATGAAACTAGCGGGGGGCAATGAGCAGTTCTTC. Residues: CASMKLAGGNEQFF. V and J are TRBV2 and TRBJ2-1; 12 bases map to TRBD2. Trimming cost V 7 bases and J 6 bases; bases outside gene matches: 4. The CDR3 is 14 residues long. Per germline, CDR1 SNHLY and CDR2 FYNNEI.

The rearrangement links TRBV5-4 to TRBJ2-2, with 9 bases identical to TRBD1. Unmatched junction bases numbered 6, after V lost 4 bases and J lost 5 bases. The CDR3 contains 15 residues. Germline assignment: CDR1 SGHNT and CDR2 YYREEE (reference sequence). The CDR3 loop is CASSVPGQGTGELFF. The CDR3 nucleotides read TGTGCCAGCAGCGTGCCGGGACAGGGAACCGGGGAGCTGTTTTTT. Filled out from reference TRBV5-4 and TRBJ2-2, the complete variable domain reads ETGVTQSPTHLIKTRGQQVTLRCSSQSGHNTVSWYQQALGQGPQFIFQYYREEENGRGNFPPRFSGLQFPNYSSELNVNALELDDSALYLCASSVPGQGTGELFFGEGSRLTVL.

The V call is TRBV5-4, the J call TRBJ2-3, with 8 bases fitting TRBD2. This CDR3 spans 17 amino acids. Germline loops: CDR1 SGHNT, CDR2 YYREEE (reference sequence). V trimming: 2 bases; J trimming: 4 bases; junction bases outside the gene matches: 12. The CDR3 sequence: CASSFAIAAGGSDTQYF. In DNA, the CDR3 is TGTGCCAGCAGCTTCGCCATCGCGGCGGGGGGATCAGATACGCAGTATTTT.

V gene TRBV11-3 combines with J gene TRBJ1-6; 7 positions agree with TRBD1. CDR1 SGHNT and CDR2 YENEEA come from the germline V gene. This CDR3 contains 14 residues. The ends lost 5 bases at V and 8 bases at J; junction bases unmatched: 6. CDR3 region: CASSMTGRDSPLHF. CDR3 coding DNA: TGTGCCAGCAGCATGACAGGGAGAGATTCACCCCTCCACTTT.

This clone was detected a few times. The V call is TRBV4-1, the J call TRBJ2-2; D may be TRBD1 (6 bases). Per the germline V gene, CDR1 is MGHRA and CDR2 is YSYEKL. The CDR3 length is 16 residues. V gave up 1 base and J gave up 1 base, with 10 bases separating them. CDR3 residues: CASSQAGHRNTGELFF. DNA for the CDR3: TGCGCCAGCAGCCAAGCGGGACATAGGAACACCGGGGAGCTGTTTTTT.

The chain carries TRBV6-2 or TRBV6-3 and TRBJ1-5; D unresolved. The germline V gene encodes CDR1 MNHEY and CDR2 SVGEGT. The CDR3 consists of 12 residues. V lost 6 bases, J lost 6 bases, and 9 bases lay in between. Here the CDR3 reads CASSITAQPQHF. DNA for the CDR3: TGTGCCAGCAGCATCACAGCTCAGCCCCAGCATTTT.

V and J are TRBV5-1 and TRBJ1-2; D remains unclear. Germline CDR1 and CDR2: SGHRS and YFSETQ. The CDR3 is 14 amino acids. The V gene lost 4 bases and the J gene lost 8 bases, with 18 bases spanning the gap. The CDR3 DNA sequence: TGCGCCAGCAGCGCCGCGGACTGGCCGTGGGGCTACACCTTC. Amino acid sequence: CASSAADWPWGYTF.

This chain links TRBV6-5 with TRBJ2-7; D call uncertain. Trimming took off 2 bases at V and 3 bases at J, with 8 bases between the two ends. The V gene's germline CDR1 is MNHEY and CDR2 SVGAGI. The CDR3 contains 13 residues. CDR3 nucleotides: TGTGCCAGCAGTTACAACATGAACTACGAGCAGTACGTC. It yields the protein CASSYNMNYEQYV.

This chain uses TRBV6-2 or TRBV6-3 with TRBJ2-3; 15 nucleotides match TRBD2. Trimming cost V 4 bases and J 0 bases; bases outside gene matches: 5. Germline V gene data show CDR1 as MNHEY and CDR2 as SVGEGT. This CDR3 contains 18 residues. CDR3 in DNA: TGTGCCAGCAGTTCTGGGACTAGCGGGGGGCGAAGCACAGATACGCAGTATTTT. This sequence encodes CASSSGTSGGRSTDTQYF.